These 13 T cell receptor beta chains were all obtained from the same sample, sequenced in a study of human versus mouse CDR3 diversity and MHC coevolution. Libraries were prepared by immunoSEQ multiplex PCR; TCRdb keeps only in-frame clonotypes and omits some of them. The profile shows tens of thousands of clones, 85% to 95% of them singletons. Sequencing input: naive CD4+ T cells from blood. Subset specified: CD45RO-negative CD62L-positive naive CD4 T cells. The receptors were sampled from a person aged 30 to 69 in good health.

The chain recombines TRBV19 with TRBJ1-1; 9 nucleotides match TRBD1. CDR3 length equals 13 residues. Trimming removed 2 bases from V and 11 bases from J; junction bases left unmatched: 6. Germline values: CDR1 LNHDA, CDR2 SQIVND (reference sequence). CDR3 sequence: CASSIRTGDEAFF. Written as DNA, the CDR3 is TGTGCCAGTAGTATAAGGACAGGGGATGAGGCTTTCTTT.

This clone was recorded only once. The J gene is TRBJ2-3, the V gene TRBV6-1; D perhaps matches TRBD1 (6 bases). Per the germline V gene, CDR1 is MNHNS and CDR2 is SASEGT. Trimming removed 4 bases at V and 1 base at J, with 9 bases between. The CDR3 spans 14 residues. As DNA, the CDR3 is TGTGCCAGCAGTGGTTCAGGGGGCACAGATACGCAGTATTTT. Translation: CASSGSGGTDTQYF.

This rearrangement joins TRBV10-1 to TRBJ2-3; TRBD2 aligns across 8 bases. The CDR3 has 15 amino acids. V lost 4 bases and J lost 0; bases outside the gene matches: 3. CDR1 and CDR2 from the germline V gene are WNHNN and SYGVQD (reference sequence). The CDR3 nucleotides read TGCGCCAGCAGTGCCGGGGGGGCTAGCACAGATACGCAGTATTTT. It codes for CASSAGGASTDTQYF.

With regard to this clone: This CDR3 is also generated by other DNA sequences in the sample. The genes are TRBV18 and TRBJ1-1; D may be TRBD1 (6 bases). Germline CDR1 KGHSH, CDR2 LQKENI. The CDR3 is 13 residues long. V lost 10 bases and J 0 bases, leaving 12 bases between the germline ends. The DNA of the CDR3 is TGTGCCACTATGGACAGACTGAACACTGAAGCTTTCTTT. Translating it yields CATMDRLNTEAFF.

CDR3 residues: CASSLGQIYGYTF. CDR3 DNA sequence: TGTGCCAGCAGCTTAGGACAGATCTATGGCTACACCTTC. The chain joins TRBV7-2 to TRBJ1-2, with D possibly being TRBD1 (5 bases). The V end lost 1 base, the J end lost 4 bases, and 7 bases lay between the germline ends. Germline V gene data show CDR1 as SGHTA and CDR2 as FQGNSA. The CDR3 length is 13 residues.

The rearrangement links TRBV2 to TRBJ1-5; 7 bases agree with TRBD1. This CDR3 has 14 residues. After removal of 5 bases from V and 2 bases from J, the junction contained 3 bases not matched to a gene. CDR1 SNHLY and CDR2 FYNNEI come from the germline V gene. CDR3: CASSTGVGNQPQHF. The CDR3, as DNA: TGTGCCAGCAGTACAGGGGTGGGCAATCAGCCCCAGCATTTT.

This clone was observed a few times. The genes are TRBV6-5 and TRBJ1-2; TRBD1 matches at 7 bases. From germline, CDR1 is MNHEY and CDR2 SVGAGI. This CDR3 is built from 15 residues. With 2 bases clipped from V and 4 bases from J, the junction kept 7 bases outside the gene matches. CDR3 sequence: CASSYPGTAFYGYTF. The DNA for the CDR3 is TGTGCCAGCAGTTACCCCGGGACAGCCTTCTATGGCTACACCTTC.

The chain has TRBV18 and TRBJ2-2, with a tentative D call TRBD2 (5 bases). V lost 0 bases and J lost 1, with 12 bases in between. Germline CDR1 reads KGHSH; CDR2 reads LQKENI. The CDR3 covers 17 residues. The CDR3 loop reads CASSPPLGRGNTGELFF. Written as DNA, the CDR3 is TGTGCCAGCTCACCACCGCTAGGACGGGGGAACACCGGGGAGCTGTTTTTT.

The rearrangement links TRBV28 to TRBJ2-3, with a weak D call TRBD1 (6 bases). CDR1 is MDHEN, CDR2 SYDVKM, per germline. This CDR3 is built from 15 residues. Deletions cut 4 bases from V and 3 bases from J, with 14 bases between. The CDR3 spells CASSSNRARTDTQYF. The CDR3, as DNA: TGTGCCAGCAGTTCAAACAGGGCGCGGACAGATACGCAGTATTTT.

This clone was detected only once. This sequence joins TRBV6-4 and TRBJ1-6; TRBD1 matches 7 bases. The ends lost 5 bases at V and 7 bases at J; junction bases unmatched: 8. Germline CDR1 is MRHNA and CDR2 is SNTAGT. The CDR3 totals 15 residues. The CDR3 loop is CASSRGDSLNSPLHF. For the CDR3, the DNA is TGTGCCAGCAGTAGAGGGGACAGTCTGAATTCACCCCTCCACTTT.

This clone was seen only a few times. This chain connects TRBV9 to TRBJ1-4, with 8 bases matching TRBD1. The V segment lost 3 bases and the J segment 4 bases; nucleotides outside the gene matches: 5. This CDR3 contains 15 residues. Germline V lookup: CDR1 SGDLS, CDR2 YYNGEE. The CDR3 DNA sequence: TGTGCCAGCAGCGGACAGGGGCCCTATAATGAAAAACTGTTTTTT. Amino acids: CASSGQGPYNEKLFF.

The V gene is TRBV19, the J gene TRBJ1-4; TRBD1 aligns across 7 bases. Germline trimming cut 7 bases from V and 8 bases from J; bases unmatched to any gene: 10. Per the germline V gene, CDR1 is LNHDA and CDR2 is SQIVND (reference sequence). The CDR3 is 14 residues long. The CDR3, as DNA: TGTGCCAGTAAACTGTCCCTGACAGGGGAAAAACTGTTTTTT. Protein: CASKLSLTGEKLFF.

The chain carries TRBV28 and TRBJ2-5; 10 nucleotides line up with TRBD1. The length of the CDR3 is 16 residues. Germline assignment: CDR1 MDHEN and CDR2 SYDVKM. V lost 4 bases to trimming and J lost 4 bases; unmatched junction nucleotides: 9. The CDR3 sequence: CASSSHDRGLGETQYF. The CDR3 region has the DNA TGTGCCAGCAGTTCCCACGACAGGGGGCTAGGAGAGACCCAGTACTTC.